Each of the 17 T cell receptor beta chains below was sequenced from the same sample in a study of shared clonotypes between healthy human individuals. Produced via immunoSEQ multiplex PCR; TCRdb's table is partial and in-frame only. The sample yields approximately 470,000 clones, around 73% seen once. The sample taken for sequencing was PBMCs. Receptors were obtained from a woman aged 40 to 55 in good health. Some clones in this sample may be carry-over from other donors' samples.

The CDR3 reads CASSLSWTTKNIQYF. In nucleotides, the CDR3 is TGTGCCAGCAGTTTATCGTGGACCACCAAAAACATTCAGTACTTC. The genes are TRBV27 and TRBJ2-4; unclear D gene. The CDR3 runs 15 residues. CDR1 and CDR2 (germline): MNHEY, SMNVEV (reference sequence). The V end was cut by 0 bases, the J end by 2 bases, with 8 bases between.

Here the CDR3 DNA reads TGTGCCAGCTCACCACGCCAGGGTGAAAAACTGTTTTTT. Amino acids: CASSPRQGEKLFF. V and J are TRBV18 and TRBJ1-4; D possibly corresponds to TRBD1 (5 bases). The CDR3 has 13 residues. Germline V gene data show CDR1 as KGHSH and CDR2 as LQKENI. The V end was cut by 1 base, the J end by 7 bases, with 7 bases between.

J is TRBJ2-6 and V is TRBV7-1; D is perhaps TRBD2 (5 bases). TRBV7-1 falls under the ORF class, with uncertain function. This CDR3 has 16 residues. Trimming shortened V by 6 bases and J by 0 bases, and 12 bases separated the two germline ends. CDR3 region: CASSELDFSGANVLTF. DNA for the CDR3: TGTGCCAGCAGTGAATTGGACTTCTCTGGGGCCAACGTCCTGACTTTC.

This clone was counted at least ten times. The chain combines TRBV30 with TRBJ2-7; 7 nucleotides match TRBD1. The V segment lost 2 bases and the J segment 7 bases; nucleotides outside the gene matches: 5. Germline V gene data show CDR1 as GTSNPN and CDR2 as SVGIG (reference sequence). This CDR3 region has 12 residues. CDR3 sequence reads: CAWSPSRGEQYF. The CDR3 DNA reads TGTGCCTGGAGTCCCTCCAGGGGGGAGCAGTACTTC. Supplemented by reference TRBV30 and TRBJ2-7, the full variable domain reads SQTIHQWPATLVQPVGSPLSLECTVEGTSNPNLYWYRQAAGRGLQLLFYSVGIGQISSEVPQNLSASRPQDRQFILSSKKLLLSDSGFYLCAWSPSRGEQYFGPGTRLTVT.

The chain uses TRBV4-2 and TRBJ2-2; 14 bases agree with TRBD2. Losses at the gene ends were 0 bases for V and 4 bases for J; bases not matched to a gene: 4. This CDR3 has 18 residues. Germline V gene sequence: CDR1 LGHNA, CDR2 YNFKEQ. The CDR3 spells CASSQEGLAGVSTGELFF. CDR3 nucleotide sequence: TGTGCCAGCAGCCAAGAGGGACTAGCGGGAGTTAGCACCGGGGAGCTGTTTTTT.

The rearrangement joins TRBV2 to TRBJ1-1, with 10 bases identical to TRBD1. This CDR3 is 14 amino acids long. J lost 10 bases, V lost 5 bases, and 10 bases had no gene match. CDR1 SNHLY and CDR2 FYNNEI come from the germline V gene. The CDR3 here is CASSSRTGGSSAFF. The CDR3 bases are TGTGCCAGCAGTTCCCGGACAGGGGGAAGTTCAGCTTTCTTT.

The count of this clone is one. The CDR3 here is CASSPVRESAGELFF. The CDR3 bases are TGTGCCAGCAGCCCCGTCCGGGAGAGCGCCGGGGAGCTGTTTTTT. The J gene is TRBJ2-2, the V gene TRBV7-8, with D possibly matching TRBD2 (6 bases). V lost 5 bases, J lost 6 bases, and 16 bases lay in between. CDR3 size: 15 residues. Germline V gene lookup returns CDR1 SGHVS and CDR2 FQNEAQ.

J is TRBJ2-7 and V is TRBV28; 7 bases agree with TRBD1. The CDR3 extends over 15 amino acids. V lost 5 bases to trimming and J lost 1 base; unmatched junction nucleotides: 8. Germline CDR1 reads MDHEN; CDR2 reads SYDVKM. Here the CDR3 DNA reads TGTGCCAGCAGTGCAGGGGGAGTCACGTCCTACGAGCAGTACTTC. Its protein product is CASSAGGVTSYEQYF.

Worth noting for this clone: Other DNA sequences from this sample encode an identical CDR3 as well. The CDR3 bases are TGTGCCAGCAGCTTAGAGTGGCTCGATACGCAGTATTTT. Translated: CASSLEWLDTQYF. The chain has TRBV7-2 and TRBJ2-3; D not resolved. This CDR3 is 13 amino acids long. Trimming cost V 1 base and J 6 bases, with 8 bases left between them. The V gene's germline CDR1 is SGHTA and CDR2 FQGNSA.

The chain combines TRBV18 with TRBJ1-2, with D hard to call. Germline V gene sequence: CDR1 KGHSH, CDR2 LQKENI. The CDR3 runs to 14 residues. Deletions cut 0 bases from V and 3 bases from J, with 8 bases between. The CDR3 sequence is CASSPPGEYYGYTF. CDR3 nucleotides: TGTGCCAGCTCACCACCTGGGGAATACTATGGCTACACCTTC. The full variable domain, completed using reference TRBV18 and TRBJ1-2, is NAGVMQNPRHLVRRRGQEARLRCSPMKGHSHVYWYRQLPEEGLKFMVYLQKENIIDESGMPKERFSAEFPKEGPSILRIQQVVRGDSAAYFCASSPPGEYYGYTFGSGTRLTVV.

The gene calls are TRBV19 and TRBJ2-2; 11 bases fit TRBD2. V was pared by 8 bases and J by 1 base, with 12 bases of the junction left unmatched. Germline V gives CDR1 LNHDA, CDR2 SQIVND (reference sequence). The CDR3 loop spans 18 amino acids. The DNA of the CDR3 is TGTGCCAGTTATGGGGGACTAGCGGACTTTAAGAACACCGGGGAGCTGTTTTTT. Amino acid sequence: CASYGGLADFKNTGELFF.

In the case of this clone: Just one base apart from a much larger clone, this may be a read error. The chain has TRBV2 and TRBJ2-1; 9 nucleotides align to TRBD2. In germline, CDR1 is SNHLY, CDR2 FYNNEI. The CDR3 sequence is 14 residues long. CDR3 residues: CASSLAGVGVEQIF. The CDR3 region has the DNA TGTGCCAGCAGTTTAGCGGGAGTGGGGGTTGAGCAGATCTTC.

The chain uses TRBV15 and TRBJ2-1; tentative D call: TRBD2 (7 bases). The V end lost 3 bases, the J end lost 1 base, and 13 bases lay between the germline ends. There are 16 residues in the CDR3. Germline loops: CDR1 LNHNV, CDR2 YYDKDF (reference sequence). DNA of the CDR3: TGTGCCACCAGCAGGGGGGGGGCGCTTTCCTACAATGAGCAGTTCTTC. Protein product: CATSRGGALSYNEQFF.

As DNA, the CDR3 is TGTGCCAGCAGCCCCTGGGGTGTCCCTCCTAGCACAGATACGCAGTATTTT. Translation: CASSPWGVPPSTDTQYF. V is TRBV5-4 and J is TRBJ2-3; D not resolved. CDR3 length equals 17 residues. Between the trimmed V and J ends, which lost 4 bases and 0 bases, there was a span of 18 bases. Germline CDR1 SGHNT, CDR2 YYREEE (reference sequence).

The rearrangement uses TRBV7-3 and TRBJ2-3; TRBD1 agrees at 7 bases. CDR3 length: 18 residues. The trim removed 5 bases at V and 2 bases at J, leaving 16 bases unmatched. The V gene's germline CDR1 is SGHTA and CDR2 FQGTGA. The CDR3 region has the DNA TGTGCCAGCAGCGCATACAGGGGTGGGGACCGGGCCACAGATACGCAGTATTTT. Translation: CASSAYRGGDRATDTQYF.

The rearrangement uses TRBV27 and TRBJ2-2; D is uncertain. V was shortened by 2 bases and J by 7 bases, with 8 bases between the two germline ends. The CDR3 runs to 13 residues. Germline values: CDR1 MNHEY, CDR2 SMNVEV (reference sequence). The CDR3 DNA sequence: TGTGCCAGCAGTTTAGATGCCCACGGGGAGCTGTTTTTT. This encodes CASSLDAHGELFF.

This clone was counted between two and nine times. The chain recombines TRBV18 with TRBJ2-7, with 10 bases identical to TRBD1. V shed 0 bases and J 3 bases; nucleotides not matched to a gene: 11. The CDR3 is 18 amino acids. Germline CDR1 and CDR2: KGHSH and LQKENI. This CDR3 reads CASSPPGQGSHGGYEQYF. For the CDR3, the DNA is TGTGCCAGCTCACCACCGGGACAGGGGTCCCACGGCGGCTACGAGCAGTACTTC.